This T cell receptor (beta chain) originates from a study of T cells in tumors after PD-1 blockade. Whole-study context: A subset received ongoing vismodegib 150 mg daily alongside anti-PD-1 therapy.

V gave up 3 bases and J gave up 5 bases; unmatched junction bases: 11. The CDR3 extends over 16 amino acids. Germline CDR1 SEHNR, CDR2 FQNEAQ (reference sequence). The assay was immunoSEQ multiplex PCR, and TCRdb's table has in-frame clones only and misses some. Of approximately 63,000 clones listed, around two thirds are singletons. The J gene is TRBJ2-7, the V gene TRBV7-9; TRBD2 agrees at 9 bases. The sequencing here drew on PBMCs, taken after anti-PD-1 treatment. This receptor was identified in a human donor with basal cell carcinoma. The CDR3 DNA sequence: TGTGCCAGCAGCTTTTCCACGGGGCTAGCGGGGAACGAGCAGTACTTC. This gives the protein CASSFSTGLAGNEQYF.